The source of this T cell receptor beta chain is a study of blood T cell repertoires in COVID-19. The overall study: Samples representing acute and convalescent COVID-19 were sourced from the United States, Italy and Spain. Nucleic acid was either cDNA or gDNA, and it came from T cells, B-cell-depleted T cells, or PBMCs.

The assay was immunoSEQ multiplex PCR, and TCRdb's table has in-frame clones only and misses some. Altogether nearly 350,000 clones are present, roughly 89% being singletons, with the ten largest covering 3% to 4%. Trimming shortened V by 6 bases and J by 5 bases, and 7 bases separated the two germline ends. This CDR3 has 11 residues. The germline V gene encodes CDR1 WSHSY and CDR2 SAAADI. The genes are TRBV10-2 and TRBJ1-1; D not resolved. The source of this sequence is a young woman who had recovered from COVID-19. Sequenced material: peripheral blood. This CDR3 is CASRTGTEAFF. CDR3 DNA sequence: TGCGCCAGCAGGACGGGAACTGAAGCTTTCTTT.